This T cell receptor beta chain was sequenced for a study of T cell responses to AZD1222 COVID-19 vaccine. At the level of the study: The analysis combined second doses at about 4 or about 12 weeks.

CDR1 LNHDA and CDR2 SQIVND come from the germline V gene (reference sequence). The CDR3 contains 15 residues. J was trimmed by 0 bases and V by 5 bases; bases with no gene match: 4. Sequencing was performed with immunoSEQ multiplex PCR; in TCRdb, only in-frame clones are kept and a portion is missing. Among 150,000 to 200,000 clones listed, 70% to 90% were seen once. The chain employs TRBV19 and TRBJ2-3; 8 bases agree with TRBD2. The clonotype comes from an adult in good health. Sample: peripheral blood, taken on day 0 of AZD1222 vaccination. Here the CDR3 reads CASSDSGVSTDTQYF. The CDR3, as DNA: TGTGCCAGTAGTGATAGCGGGGTAAGCACAGATACGCAGTATTTT.